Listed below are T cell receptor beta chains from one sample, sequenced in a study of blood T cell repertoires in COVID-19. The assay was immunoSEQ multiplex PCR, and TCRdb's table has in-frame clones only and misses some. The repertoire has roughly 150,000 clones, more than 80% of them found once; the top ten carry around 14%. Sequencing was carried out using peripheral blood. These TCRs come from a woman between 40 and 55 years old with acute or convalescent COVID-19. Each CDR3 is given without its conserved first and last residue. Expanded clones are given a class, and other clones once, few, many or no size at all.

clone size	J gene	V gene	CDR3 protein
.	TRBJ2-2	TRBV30	AWSRLAMTGELF
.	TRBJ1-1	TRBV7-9	ASSSTGVGREGVTEAF
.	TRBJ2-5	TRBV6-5	ASSYKGGAGRETQY
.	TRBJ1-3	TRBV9	ASSGGQGAGNTIY
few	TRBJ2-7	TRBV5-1	ASRVGSPQGASYEQY
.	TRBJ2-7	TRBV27	ASSLQGSAYEQY
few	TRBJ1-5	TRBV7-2	ASSPYLDQPQH
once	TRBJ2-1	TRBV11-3	ASSLDILAGGSTYNEQF
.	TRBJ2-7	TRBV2	ASSGDRGEQY
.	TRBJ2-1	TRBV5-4	ASSRGLQRGDNEQF
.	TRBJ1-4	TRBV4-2	ASSQLTGQPNEKLF
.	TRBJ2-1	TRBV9	ASSGGKGHNEQF
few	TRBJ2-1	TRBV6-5	ASRWAQGNNEQF
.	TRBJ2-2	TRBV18	ASSPLRGTDNTGELF
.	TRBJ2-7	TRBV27	ASTPSGGLSYEQY
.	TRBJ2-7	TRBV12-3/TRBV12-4	ASSFGQVYEQY
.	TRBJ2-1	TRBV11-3	ASSLEWGQGASDEQF